Here is one TCR beta chain with its context. A junction boundary mismatches the germline segment, possibly from a read error. This sample stems from a study of blood T cell repertoires in COVID-19. Study background: In each case, the material was cDNA or gDNA derived from T cells, B-cell-depleted T cells, or PBMCs.

This CDR3 has 13 amino acids. The germline V gene encodes CDR1 SGHKS and CDR2 YYEKEE (reference sequence). One Seattle source followed patients from active infection through their disease course. Authors' analysis steps: Estimation of nucleated cell counts relied on the amplification of reference gene primers. The table came from immunoSEQ multiplex PCR; TCRdb's copy has only in-frame clones and leaves some out. For V, J and clone size, that table is used; D and trimming come from the DNA. Counted here are approximately 290,000 clones, roughly 91% occurring once; the ten biggest clones make up around 10%.

The sequencing input was peripheral blood. The sequence was obtained from a woman younger than 45 with COVID-19, enrolled during active disease. The chain employs TRBV5-5 and TRBJ1-5; a weak D match, TRBD1 (5 bases). CDR3 protein: CASRLGEGQPQHF. DNA of the CDR3: TGTGCCAGCAGGTTGGGGGAGGGGCAGCCCCAGCATTTT.